Given below is one T cell receptor beta chain in context. The TCR beta repertoire was assessed by survey-level immunoSEQ sequencing. Repertoires were generated with immunoSEQ multiplex PCR, while TCRdb's copy carries only in-frame clones and drops some. The table records 45,000 to 60,000 clones, more than 80% of them present only once. Germline V gene sequence: CDR1 DFQATT, CDR2 SNEGSKA (reference sequence). CDR3 length: 11 residues. Trimming left V 6 bases short and J 1 base short, with 4 bases between. Sequencing input: PBMCs. The chain employs TRBV20-1 and TRBJ1-5, with D unresolved. This TCR was recovered from a man aged 35-49 years with rheumatoid arthritis. CDR3 nucleotides: TGCAGTGCACGGAGCAATCAGCCCCAGCATTTT. Encoded protein: CSARSNQPQHF.